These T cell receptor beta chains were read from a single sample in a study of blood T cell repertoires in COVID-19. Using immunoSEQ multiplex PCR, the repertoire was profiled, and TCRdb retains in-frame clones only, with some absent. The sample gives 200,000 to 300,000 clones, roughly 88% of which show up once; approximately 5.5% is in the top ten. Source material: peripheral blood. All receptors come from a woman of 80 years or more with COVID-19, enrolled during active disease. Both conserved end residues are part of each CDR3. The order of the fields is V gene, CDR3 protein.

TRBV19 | CASTPFTGGYSPLHF
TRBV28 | CASKTATGGYQPQHF
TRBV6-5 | CASGTADYNSPLHF
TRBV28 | CASSLRELTEAFF
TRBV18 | CASSPPLAGIAKNIQYF
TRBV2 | CASSLLLLAGGQETQYF
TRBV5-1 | CASSLVSAGGIQFEQYF
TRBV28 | CASSTLGTGAEKLFF
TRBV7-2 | CASSLTGGGGTEAFF
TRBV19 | CASSISGGAGGYTF
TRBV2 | CASRGALSTGELFF
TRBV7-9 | CASSLGRDTYEKLFF